This TCR beta chain appears in the sequencing data of a study of blood T cell repertoires in COVID-19 (TCRdb year 2020). Regarding the research as a whole: Samples covering the acute and convalescent phases of COVID-19 were provided by collaborators in the United States, Italy and Spain. The repertoires were released in a freely available public database intended as a resource for research on the immune response to SARS-CoV-2. Samples were obtained from the ongoing ImmuneRACE study (first 160 participants) and from approximately 1,200 subjects provided by 6 global collaborators. Nearly every sample came with metadata listing a de-identified subject ID, COVID-19 status, age in years and sex. Where available, HLA class I and class II types were taken from metadata supplied by the sample provider and were not determined by assay-based typing. Deeply sampled blood TCRbeta repertoires from subjects exposed to, actively infected with, or recovered from COVID-19 were included in the dataset. The material from the prospective study consisted of cDNA or gDNA derived from T cells, B-cell-depleted T cells, or PBMCs. The research as a whole found: The amount of clinical and demographic metadata varied by source and participant and was provided uncurated.

With respect to this clone: Its cognate antigen has yet to be identified. Base qualities are not at hand, and no much larger clone is one base apart.

One collaborating source in Seattle enrolled patients during active infection and followed them longitudinally through the course of disease. The collaborating institutions used their own protocols to collect whole blood in K2EDTA tubes. For TCRbeta analysis, collaborators shipped samples as frozen whole blood, isolated PBMCs, or DNA extracted from either of those sample types. From a lookup of the germline V gene, CDR1 and CDR2 are SNHLY and FYNNEI. Trimmed from V: 6 bases; trimmed from J: 1 base; junction bases lacking a gene match: 8. The cysteine opens and the phenylalanine closes a CDR3 of 16 amino acids. The CDR3 DNA has 48 bases and is translated from base 1. TCRbeta CDR3 regions were amplified from genomic DNA using the immunoSEQ Assay, a bias-controlled multiplex PCR. The authors' pipeline ran thus. Within the assay, amplification of reference gene primers was used to estimate how many nucleated cells each sample contained. To quantify the absolute abundance of each unique TCRbeta CDR3 rearrangement, sequence reads were collapsed and filtered. For each sample, productive Simpson clonality was calculated by taking the square root of Simpson's diversity index across productive rearrangements. In its TCRdb copy, this immuneACCESS table keeps in-frame sequences only and misses some clones. Where compared with another copy, unresolved V genes explain less than half of these, and the others have no known cause. V and J calls and clone size are copied from that table; D and trimming were computed from the DNA. The table for this sample lists about 170,000 clones; roughly 84% of them were counted only once. The top ten hold around 13% of the sample.

The sequenced sample was peripheral blood. The chain couples TRBV2 to TRBJ2-2, with 7 middle bases fitting TRBD1. This TCR came from a woman in her 70s with COVID-19, enrolled during active disease. The base sequence is TGTGCCAGCAGGGTAGACAGGGTAGGGAACACCGGGGAGCTGTTTTTT. It specifies CASRVDRVGNTGELFF.